Shown below are 3 T cell receptor beta chains from a single sample sequenced in a study of blood T cell repertoires in COVID-19 (dated by TCRdb to 2019 to 2021). The protocol used for the library was the immunoSEQ multiplex PCR assay. This immuneACCESS table, as held by TCRdb, lists in-frame sequences with V and J called but not all clones. Of the missing ones, under half trace to an unresolved V gene in checked studies; the others have no known cause. The sample includes some 120,000 clones, with about 80% observed a single time. Of the sample, more than 35% is held by the ten largest clones. Sequenced sample: peripheral blood. These TCRs come from a man aged 40-49 years with active or convalescent COVID-19.

This clone has just one count. V is TRBV11-2 and J is TRBJ1-3; a possible D gene is TRBD1 (6 bases). The germline V gene encodes CDR1 SGHAT and CDR2 FQNNGV. The CDR3 is made up of 14 amino acids. V was cut by 5 bases and J by 3 bases, with 11 bases left in between. CDR3 sequence reads: CASSQTGSGNTIYF. For the CDR3, the DNA is TGTGCCAGCAGCCAAACAGGGAGTGGAAACACCATATATTTT.

The chain carries TRBV6-4 and TRBJ2-2; 8 bases are shared with TRBD1. This CDR3 has 14 residues. Germline CDR1 reads MRHNA; CDR2 reads SNTAGT. V gave up 5 bases and J gave up 8 bases; unmatched junction bases: 7. As DNA, the CDR3 is TGTGCCAGCAGTCCTGGACAGGGTAGAGGGGAGCTGTTTTTT. Encoded protein: CASSPGQGRGELFF.

This rearrangement joins TRBV5-6 to TRBJ1-5; a weak D match, TRBD1 (5 bases). The CDR3 has 14 amino acids. V lost 3 bases, J lost 1 base, and 8 bases lay in between. Looked up from germline, CDR1 is SGHDT and CDR2 is YYEEEE. CDR3 residues: CASSSPGSNQPQHF. The CDR3 DNA reads TGTGCCAGCAGCTCCCCAGGGAGCAATCAGCCCCAGCATTTT.